A selection of T cell receptor beta chains follows, all from one sample in a study of tumor-infiltrating lymphocytes in primary liver carcinoma. TCRdb re-analysed the multiplex PCR reads in MiXCR, keeping a single row per CDR3 protein. The data show some 180,000 distinct CDR3 sequences, 70% to 90% seen once. Sequencing input: tumor tissue from primary liver carcinoma. The receptors come from a middle-aged man with primary liver carcinoma and hepatitis B virus infection. CDR3s include the opening cysteine and the closing phenylalanine or tryptophan. D genes are given only for firm matches. Clone size is given for some rows only: seen once, a few or many times, or a class if the clone is expanded.

d_call | j_call | v_call | clone_size | cdr3_nt | cdr3_aa
. | TRBJ1-2 | TRBV6-1 | . | TGTGCCAACATAGTTTCCGGAACAGGGTCTGACGGCTACACCTTC | CANIVSGTGSDGYTF
. | TRBJ2-6 | TRBV4-3 | . | TGCGCCGGCAGCCAAGATCATGTGAAGTGGGGGGCCTTCGGGGCCAACATCCTGACTTTC | CAGSQDHVKWGAFGANILTF
. | TRBJ1-4 | TRBV11-2 | . | TGTGCCAGCAGCAGGCTGGGGGCGGGAGATGAAAAACTGTTTTTT | CASSRLGAGDEKLFF
. | TRBJ2-3 | TRBV11-3 | . | TGTGCCAGCAACCCCGGTGGGGGTCCCACGGATACCCAGTATTTT | CASNPGGGPTDTQYF
TRBD2 | TRBJ2-7 | TRBV4-2 | . | TGTGCCAGCAGCCAACCGGGGGGTCAGTTTAACTCCTGCGAGCAGTACTTC | CASSQPGGQFNSCEQYF
TRBD2 | TRBJ2-5 | TRBV5-4 | . | TGTGCCCGCAGCCCAGCACAAGCGGGGGATGCCCAGTACTTC | CARSPAQAGDAQYF
. | TRBJ2-5 | TRBV29-1 | . | TGCACCGTTGAAGTCCCCCATCAAGAGACCCACTACTTC | CTVEVPHQETHYF
TRBD2 | TRBJ2-7 | TRBV6-2/TRBV6-3 | . | TGTGCCAGCAGTCACTCGCTGATAGCGGGTTACCATGAGCAGTACTTC | CASSHSLIAGYHEQYF
. | TRBJ1-6 | TRBV6-6 | few | TGTGCCAGCAGACCCTCGCAGGGCGTTAATTCACTCCTCCACTTT | CASRPSQGVNSLLHF
. | TRBJ2-3 | TRBV11-1 | once | TGTGCCAGCAGCACTGGAGGAAGCTCTGTTGGAGCCCGCACAGATACGCAGTTTTTT | CASSTGGSSVGARTDTQFF
TRBD1 | TRBJ2-7 | TRBV4-1 | . | TGCGTCAGCAAGGGGACAGTGGAAGTACAGTACTTC | CVSKGTVEVQYF
. | TRBJ2-2 | TRBV19 | . | TGTGCCAGTCGTCACGGACAAGGCACCGGGGAGCTGTTTTTT | CASRHGQGTGELFF
. | TRBJ1-1 | TRBV29-1 | medium-sized | TGCAGCGTGGGGGACACTGAAGCTTTCTTT | CSVGDTEAFF
TRBD2 | TRBJ2-1 | TRBV11-1 | . | TGTGCCAGCAGCCCGAGACTAGCAGGAGCACTGCAGTCCTTC | CASSPRLAGALQSF
. | TRBJ2-1 | TRBV5-4 | . | TGTGCCAGCAGTTTGGGCAGGAACTCCTACAATGAGCAGTTCTTC | CASSLGRNSYNEQFF
. | TRBJ2-1 | TRBV7-9 | many | TGTGCCAGCAACTCGATCAATGAGCAGTTCTTC | CASNSINEQFF
TRBD1 | TRBJ2-5 | TRBV5-6 | . | TGTACCAGGAGCTTGTGGGGGCGACAGGGTCAAGAGATCCAGTACTTC | CTRSLWGRQGQEIQYF
. | TRBJ1-6 | TRBV6-5 | . | TGTGCCAGCAGTGTTGAAGAGGGGTGGTTTTTACTTCTCCACTTT | CASSVEEGWFLLLHF
. | TRBJ2-3 | TRBV2 | . | TGTGCCAACAGTATCAAAGATACGCAGTATTTT | CANSIKDTQYF
. | TRBJ2-7 | TRBV12-3/TRBV12-4 | . | TGCGCCAGCAGTTGGAAAGGGTACTACGAGCAGTACTTC | CASSWKGYYEQYF
TRBD1 | TRBJ1-3 | TRBV4-3 | . | TGCGCCAGCAGCCAAGCCGTGACAGGGGGTGGAAACACGATATACTTT | CASSQAVTGGGNTIYF
TRBD1 | TRBJ2-1 | TRBV4-2 | . | TGTGCCAGCAGCCACGGCGGGGGACAGGGAAACAATAAGCAGTTCTTC | CASSHGGGQGNNKQFF
. | TRBJ2-5 | TRBV5-1 | few | TGCGCCAACAGCTTGCGGTCGAGGGGGTTCCAAGAGACCCAGTACTTC | CANSLRSRGFQETQYF
TRBD1 | TRBJ1-1 | TRBV5-6 | . | TGTGCCAGCAGCGCACGACAGGGGCGGATTGAAGCATTCTTT | CASSARQGRIEAFF
. | TRBJ2-5 | TRBV4-3 | . | TGCGCCAGCAGTCGAGAGGAGTACTTGGAGACCCAGTACTTC | CASSREEYLETQYF
. | TRBJ2-5 | TRBV6-2/TRBV6-3 | once | TGTGCCAGCAGTTACCCAGCCAGGGGTGTCCAAGAGACCCAATACTTC | CASSYPARGVQETQYF
. | TRBJ1-1 | TRBV6-5 | . | TGTGCCAGCAGTTCATCAATAAACACTGAAGCTCTCTTT | CASSSSINTEALF
. | TRBJ2-7 | TRBV6-6 | . | TGTGCCAGCAGTTTTGGGCTTTACGAGCAGTACTTC | CASSFGLYEQYF
. | TRBJ2-7 | TRBV11-2 | . | TGTGCCAGCACAAATGGGGTTAGGCAGTACTTC | CASTNGVRQYF